This T cell receptor (beta chain) was retrieved from a study of cytomegalovirus exposure and HLA in healthy donors. Germline-derived CDR1 and CDR2 are SEHNR and FQNEAQ (reference sequence). Trimming stripped 1 base from V and 5 bases from J, with 9 bases between. The CDR3 loop spans 13 amino acids. It was with 60 Vbeta and 13 Jbeta primers that the PCR ran. Clones were sequenced by immunoSEQ multiplex PCR, and TCRdb holds only the in-frame ones, with some missing. The sample consists of roughly 170,000 clones, over 60% of them appearing once. The V call is TRBV7-9, the J call TRBJ2-7; D call uncertain. The material sequenced was PBMCs. This clonotype originated in a girl between 10 and 17 years old in good health and CMV-seronegative. This chain's CDR3 is CASSLGVPDEQYF. DNA of the CDR3: TGTGCCAGCAGCTTAGGTGTGCCGGACGAGCAGTACTTC.